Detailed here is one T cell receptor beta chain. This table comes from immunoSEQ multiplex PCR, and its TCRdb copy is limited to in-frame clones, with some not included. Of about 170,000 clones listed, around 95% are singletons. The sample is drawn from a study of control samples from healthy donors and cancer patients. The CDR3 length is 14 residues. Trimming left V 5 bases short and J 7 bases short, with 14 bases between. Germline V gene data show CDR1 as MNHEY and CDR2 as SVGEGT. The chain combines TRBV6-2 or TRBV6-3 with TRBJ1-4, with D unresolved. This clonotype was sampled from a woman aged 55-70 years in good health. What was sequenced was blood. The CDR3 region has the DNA TGTGCCAGCAGTAGTCCGGTGGTGGGTGAAAAACTGTTTTTT. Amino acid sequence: CASSSPVVGEKLFF.